This T cell receptor beta chain stems from a study of beta chain features in type 1 diabetes (dated by TCRdb to 2016 to 2019). Looking at the study overall: Mean age, gender distribution, total cell number and subset yield were not different between patients and healthy donors. The study compared the TCRB repertoires of sorted circulating CD4+ T cell subsets in recently diagnosed type 1 diabetes patients with those in matched healthy donors. Whereas all 30 or so donors provided naive and central memory subsets, regulatory and stem cell-like memory subsets were isolated from just 8 patients and roughly 8 healthy donors. A total of around 110,000,000 sorted cells were examined across all samples, and a strong correlation was observed between cell number per subset and RNA yield. On the study overall, not on this receptor specifically: Type 1 diabetes patients showed a moderate but significant shortening of TCRB CDR3 length in all four CD4+ subsets. Fewer insertions and more nucleotide deletions at VDJ recombination sites were observed in patients with type 1 diabetes, implying thymic rearrangement abnormalities. Because small numbers of individuals were included in the HLA sub-analyses, any influence of HLA type on TCRB rearrangement was left unresolved. Because cDNA was sequenced instead of genomic DNA, highly expressing activated cells could be over-represented, though the groups showed no difference in activation or CD3 levels. PCR might favor shorter templates, but patient and control samples were amplified and corrected together, so any skew would affect both groups equally. Naive, central memory and regulatory TCRB repertoires appeared more similar among patients than among healthy donors.

Each donor gave one peripheral blood draw, averaging about 120 mL, which was collected into heparinised tubes. Using a panel that included CD45RO, CCR7, CD25, CD127, CD95 and CD27, naive, central memory, regulatory and stem cell-like memory CD4+ T cells were sorted on a BD FACSAria II. Every sorted population had a purity above 98%. PBMCs were separated immediately by Lymphoprep density gradient centrifugation and were stained directly, without being cultured. To minimize batch effects, samples were stained and sorted in pairs, one healthy donor with one patient per experiment. Reading the germline V gene gives CDR1 SGHNT and CDR2 YENEEA. From its cysteine to its phenylalanine, the CDR3 spans 14 amino acids. Only CDR3 DNA remains: 42 bases, in frame from the first base. V drops 3 bases and J drops 1 base, leaving 9 bases in between. All of the isolated RNA was reverse transcribed with the High Capacity cDNA Reverse Transcription Kit, so expressed TCRB transcripts were sequenced. Deep immunoSEQ sequencing was applied to naive, central memory and regulatory T cell samples, giving an average of around 3.4 million total reads per sample. Sorted cells were lysed in RLT buffer, and RNA was extracted using DNase-treated RNeasy Micro or Mini kits according to cell number. To prevent cross-contamination, each cell subset was processed individually, whereas patient and healthy donor samples were processed jointly. Using the immunoSEQ multiplex PCR, TCRB sequences were amplified from cDNA into 87-bp fragments spanning the CDR3 region. Sequencing of the amplicons was done on the Illumina HiSeq platform. The paper's processing steps were these. Synthetic template baselines were used to correct PCR bias computationally, reads within Hamming distance 2 were collapsed, and singletons that could not be merged were discarded. By aligning reads against IMGT, V, D and J genes, CDR3 length, and insertions or deletions at six rearrangement sites were assigned. Within each subset, clonotype counts were normalized to the number of sorted cells before true diversity and Gini coefficients were calculated with the tcR R package. Repertoire sharing was quantified using the overlap coefficient calculated on TCRB nucleotide sequences. TCRdb retrieved this table from immuneACCESS and kept in-frame rearrangements only. Not all clones are present; in checked studies, unresolved V genes account for under half, and no reason is known for the remainder. Clone size and V and J calls were adopted from that table, with D and trimming inferred from the DNA. The sample table contains 150,000 or so clones; only one count was recorded for more than 9.5% of them. The ten largest account for roughly 1.9% of the sample.

A remark on this clone: Its antigen is currently not known. It has no much larger one-base neighbor in the sample; base qualities were not kept.

This receptor chain uses TRBV11-3 and TRBJ2-5; a tentative D call is TRBD2 (5 bases match). The sequencing input was central memory CD4+ T cells from blood. The origin of this receptor is a man between 18 and 29 years old in good health. The CDR3 amino acid sequence is: CASSLTTTQETQYF. The sequenced DNA is TGTGCCAGCAGCTTGACTACCACCCAAGAGACCCAGTACTTC.